What follows are 27 T cell receptor beta chains derived from one specimen sequenced in a study of blood T cell repertoires in COVID-19. The repertoire was sequenced with immunoSEQ multiplex PCR; TCRdb's copy has only in-frame clones and lacks some. Of approximately 94,000 clones listed, roughly 90% are singletons. Sequencing input: peripheral blood. The receptors stem from a young man in a cohort sampled during active COVID-19.

There are a few counts of this clone. The J gene is TRBJ2-7, the V gene TRBV4-1; TRBD1 might be the D (6 bases). CDR3 length equals 15 residues. V was trimmed by 3 bases and J by 1 base, leaving 13 bases between them. CDR1 and CDR2 from the germline V gene are MGHRA and YSYEKL. The CDR3: CASSQGADHSYEQYF. DNA for the CDR3: TGCGCCAGCAGCCAGGGGGCGGATCATTCCTACGAGCAGTACTTC.

The V call is TRBV7-9, the J call TRBJ2-5, with D tentatively TRBD2 (6 bases). Deletions cut 1 base from V and 2 bases from J, with 11 bases between. This CDR3 is 15 amino acids long. The germline V gene has CDR1 SEHNR and CDR2 FQNEAQ (reference sequence). CDR3: CASSLGPRGQETQYF. In DNA, the CDR3 is TGTGCCAGCAGCTTAGGTCCGCGGGGACAAGAGACCCAGTACTTC.

This clone was observed a handful of times. The chain combines TRBV5-8 with TRBJ1-5; maybe TRBD1 (6 bases). Trimming removed 2 bases at V and 0 bases at J, with 9 bases between. The CDR3 consists of 15 residues. Germline lookup yields CDR1 SGHTS and CDR2 YDEGEE. DNA of the CDR3: TGTGCCAGCAGCTTAGGGACAAGTAGCAATCAGCCCCAGCATTTT. It translates to CASSLGTSSNQPQHF. The entire variable domain, with the rest obtained from reference TRBV5-8 and TRBJ1-5, is as follows: EAGVTQSPTHLIKTRGQQATLRCSPISGHTSVYWYQQALGLGLQFLLWYDEGEERNRGNFPPRFSGRQFPNYSSELNVNALELEDSALYLCASSLGTSSNQPQHFGDGTRLSIL.

This rearrangement joins TRBV7-8 to TRBJ1-1; D is ambiguous. The germline V gene encodes CDR1 SGHVS and CDR2 FQNEAQ. This CDR3 is 14 amino acids long. The V gene lost 2 bases and the J gene lost 0 bases, with 7 bases spanning the gap. CDR3 sequence reads: CASSLIGVNTEAFF. As DNA, the CDR3 is TGTGCCAGCAGCTTAATCGGTGTGAACACTGAAGCTTTCTTT.

A single count supports this clone. The rearrangement uses TRBV19 and TRBJ1-6; tentative D call: TRBD1 (5 bases). Germline CDR1 is LNHDA and CDR2 is SQIVND (reference sequence). The CDR3 contains 18 residues. V was cut by 3 bases and J by 8 bases, with 23 bases left in between. DNA of the CDR3: TGTGCCAGTAGTATCGCGGGACGGATGGGTTACCTGGATTCACCCCTCCACTTT. Amino acids: CASSIAGRMGYLDSPLHF. The whole variable domain, filled in from reference TRBV19 and TRBJ1-6, reads DGGITQSPKYLFRKEGQNVTLSCEQNLNHDAMYWYRQDPGQGLRLIYYSQIVNDFQKGDIAEGYSVSREKKESFPLTVTSAQKNPTAFYLCASSIAGRMGYLDSPLHFGNGTRLTVT.

The chain uses TRBV19 and TRBJ1-2; no definite D call. Trimming removed 5 bases at V and 2 bases at J, with 9 bases between. The CDR3 is 13 amino acids. The germline V gene has CDR1 LNHDA and CDR2 SQIVND (reference sequence). The CDR3 spells CASSPGINYGYTF. The CDR3, as DNA: TGTGCCAGTAGTCCGGGAATCAACTATGGCTACACCTTC.

This chain links TRBV10-2 with TRBJ2-4, with TRBD1 matching 7 bases. The CDR3 covers 16 residues. The V and J ends lost 3 bases and 3 bases, in that order; junction bases with no gene match: 8. Germline CDR1 is WSHSY and CDR2 is SAAADI. CDR3 DNA: TGCGCCAGCAGTGATTTAGGGACAGTAGGCAAAAACATTCAGTACTTC. Translating gives CASSDLGTVGKNIQYF.

This chain uses TRBV30 with TRBJ2-2; 9 nucleotides align to TRBD1. Germline V lookup: CDR1 GTSNPN, CDR2 SVGIG (reference sequence). V lost 5 bases to trimming and J lost 5 bases; unmatched junction nucleotides: 6. CDR3 length: 14 amino acids. CDR3 sequence: CAWDGGQGTGELFF. Written as DNA, the CDR3 is TGTGCCTGGGACGGTGGACAGGGGACCGGGGAGCTGTTTTTT.

The chain uses TRBV3-1 (or the pseudogene TRBV3-2) and TRBJ2-3; 8 bases match TRBD2. J was trimmed by 3 bases and V by 1 base; bases with no gene match: 15. Germline CDR1 reads LGHDT; CDR2 reads YNNKEL (reference sequence). The CDR3 has 19 amino acids. CDR3: CASSQARRGSGGRTDTQYF. DNA for the CDR3: TGTGCCAGCAGCCAAGCACGCCGGGGAAGCGGGGGTAGGACAGATACGCAGTATTTT.

Concerning this clone: This specimen includes other DNA sequences encoding the same CDR3. The J gene is TRBJ1-4, the V gene TRBV6-2 or TRBV6-3, with 9 bases fitting TRBD1. The CDR3 spans 14 residues. Germline CDR1 and CDR2: MNHEY and SVGEGT. V shed 6 bases, J shed 8 bases, and the junction held 7 bases outside the gene matches. DNA of the CDR3: TGTGCCAGCAGCTCCGGGACAGGGAACGAAAAACTGTTTTTT. It yields the protein CASSSGTGNEKLFF.

This rearrangement joins TRBV6-1 to TRBJ1-1; D gene uncertain. Per the germline V gene, CDR1 is MNHNS and CDR2 is SASEGT. Trimming pared 0 bases from V and 3 bases from J, leaving 5 bases between. This CDR3 comprises 13 residues. CDR3 loop: CASSEAADTEAFF. In nucleotides, the CDR3 is TGTGCCAGCAGTGAAGCGGCGGACACTGAAGCTTTCTTT.

V gene TRBV5-6 combines with J gene TRBJ1-1; D unresolved. V lost 0 bases and J 1 base, leaving 4 bases between the germline ends. Germline V gives CDR1 SGHDT, CDR2 YYEEEE. CDR3 length equals 13 residues. CDR3 protein: CASSLGENTEAFF. CDR3 bases: TGTGCCAGCAGCTTGGGCGAGAACACTGAAGCTTTCTTT.

CDR3 bases: TGCGCCAGCAGCGCGGACAGGAGATTAGACGATGAAAAACTGTTTTTT. This codes for CASSADRRLDDEKLFF. This sequence joins TRBV5-1 and TRBJ1-4; TRBD1 matches at 7 bases. This CDR3 is 16 amino acids long. The germline gives CDR1 SGHRS, CDR2 YFSETQ. With V trimmed by 4 bases and J by 6 bases, 12 bases remained unmatched.

The sample holds one count of this clone. The chain combines TRBV6-5 with TRBJ2-3; TRBD2 might be the D (5 bases). The V and J ends lost 6 bases and 4 bases respectively, with 5 bases between them. This CDR3 is 11 amino acids long. Germline V lookup: CDR1 MNHEY, CDR2 SVGAGI. Here the CDR3 DNA reads TGTGCCAGCAGGAGGGCAGATACGCAGTATTTT. The encoded protein is CASRRADTQYF.

The chain has TRBV7-2 and TRBJ2-2; 8 nucleotides line up with TRBD2. This CDR3 is built from 15 residues. After removal of 5 bases from V and 4 bases from J, the junction contained 6 bases not matched to a gene. Germline V gives CDR1 SGHTA, CDR2 FQGNSA. The CDR3 region is CASSNRLALTGELFF. In DNA, the CDR3 is TGTGCCAGCAGCAACCGACTAGCGCTCACCGGGGAGCTGTTTTTT.

This chain connects TRBV13 to TRBJ2-2, with a weak D call TRBD1 (6 bases). CDR3 length: 14 amino acids. Trimming took off 5 bases at V and 6 bases at J, with 13 bases between the two ends. Germline lookup yields CDR1 PRHDT and CDR2 FYEKMQ (reference sequence). DNA for the CDR3: TGTGCCAGCAGCGCAAGCCAGGGGTCCGGGGAGCTGTTTTTT. This gives the protein CASSASQGSGELFF.

This chain connects TRBV5-1 to TRBJ2-3; no reliable D call. The germline gives CDR1 SGHRS, CDR2 YFSETQ. This CDR3 has 15 amino acids. V gave up 0 bases and J gave up 1 base, with 9 bases separating them. For the CDR3, the DNA is TGCGCCAGCAGCTTGGCCGAGCCTCGCACAGATACGCAGTATTTT. Translated: CASSLAEPRTDTQYF. Looking up the rest from reference TRBV5-1 and TRBJ2-3 gives the full variable domain: KAGVTQTPRYLIKTRGQQVTLSCSPISGHRSVSWYQQTPGQGLQFLFEYFSETQRNKGNFPGRFSGRQFSNSRSEMNVSTLELGDSALYLCASSLAEPRTDTQYFGPGTRLTVL.

The chain links TRBV5-8 to TRBJ2-2; D might be TRBD2 (5 bases). The CDR3 spans 15 residues. V lost 4 bases and J lost 6, with 16 bases in between. CDR1 SGHTS and CDR2 YDEGEE come from the germline V gene. This CDR3 reads CASSRQRGGPGELFF. As DNA, the CDR3 is TGTGCCAGCAGCCGACAACGGGGTGGACCCGGGGAGCTGTTTTTT.

The chain couples TRBV29-1 to TRBJ2-5; no clear D gene. Trimming shortened V by 7 bases and J by 5 bases, and 11 bases separated the two germline ends. CDR1 is SQVTM and CDR2 is ANQGSEA in the germline V gene. The CDR3 contains 11 residues. In DNA, the CDR3 is TGCAGCGCAGGAGAGAGCGAGACCCAGTACTTC. Amino acids: CSAGESETQYF.

The rearrangement uses TRBV10-3 and TRBJ2-5; 7 positions agree with TRBD2. The length of the CDR3 is 12 residues. With 4 bases clipped from V and 4 bases from J, the junction kept 0 bases outside the gene matches. Germline V gene lookup returns CDR1 ENHRY and CDR2 SYGVKD. The CDR3 nucleotides read TGTGCCATCAGTGGGGGGGGAGAGACCCAGTACTTC. It is translated as CAISGGGETQYF.

This chain uses TRBV6-5 with TRBJ2-7; the match to TRBD1 covers 11 bases. Germline V gives CDR1 MNHEY, CDR2 SVGAGI. The CDR3 totals 15 residues. The J segment lost 6 bases and the V segment lost 5 bases, leaving 9 bases of the junction unmatched. CDR3 DNA: TGTGCCAGCAGTCGCGGACAGGGGGCAATGAGCGAGCAGTACTTC. This encodes CASSRGQGAMSEQYF.

V gene TRBV5-4 combines with J gene TRBJ2-7; maybe TRBD1 (5 bases). Per germline, CDR1 SGHNT and CDR2 YYREEE (reference sequence). CDR3 size: 13 residues. V lost 7 bases, J lost 2 bases, and 13 bases lay in between. CDR3 in amino acids: CASSWQGTYEQYF. The CDR3, as DNA: TGTGCCAGCTCATGGCAGGGTACCTACGAGCAGTACTTC.

The chain couples TRBV7-2 to TRBJ2-1; a possible D gene is TRBD2 (6 bases). Trimming removed 6 bases at V and 0 bases at J, with 15 bases between. The CDR3 sequence is 16 residues long. In germline, CDR1 is SGHTA, CDR2 FQGNSA. The DNA of the CDR3 is TGTGCCAGCAGTAAAGATGGGGGGAGCTCCTACAATGAGCAGTTCTTC. Protein sequence: CASSKDGGSSYNEQFF.

The chain joins TRBV11-2 to TRBJ2-3; D not resolved. Germline V gene sequence: CDR1 SGHAT, CDR2 FQNNGV. The CDR3 extends over 14 amino acids. The V gene lost 2 bases and the J gene lost 1 base, with 7 bases spanning the gap. For the CDR3, the DNA is TGTGCCAGCAGCTTATCTCCGGGCACAGATACGCAGTATTTT. Residues: CASSLSPGTDTQYF.

The chain carries TRBV2 and TRBJ1-5, with a weak D call TRBD1 (5 bases). The germline V gene has CDR1 SNHLY and CDR2 FYNNEI. V was shortened by 4 bases and J by 0 bases, with 7 bases between the two germline ends. The CDR3 contains 14 residues. The CDR3, as DNA: TGTGCCAGCAGTGCAGGGCATAGCAATCAGCCCCAGCATTTT. It encodes CASSAGHSNQPQHF. Together with reference TRBV2 and TRBJ1-5, the CDR3 gives the full variable domain: EPEVTQTPSHQVTQMGQEVILRCVPISNHLYFYWYRQILGQKVEFLVSFYNNEISEKSEIFDDQFSVERPDGSNFTLKIRSTKLEDSAMYFCASSAGHSNQPQHFGDGTRLSIL.

The chain uses TRBV11-2 and TRBJ2-3; the D is unclear. V gave up 5 bases and J gave up 0 bases, with 18 bases separating them. The CDR3 runs 17 residues. The germline CDR1 and CDR2 sequences are SGHAT and FQNNGV. CDR3 DNA: TGTGCCAGCAGCCCAAGACACTCTATTGGTAGCACAGATACGCAGTATTTT. It codes for CASSPRHSIGSTDTQYF.

The chain carries TRBV7-9 and TRBJ1-6, with 8 bases matching TRBD1. The CDR3 runs to 14 residues. The J segment lost 10 bases and the V segment lost 4 bases, leaving 6 bases of the junction unmatched. Germline CDR1 is SEHNR and CDR2 is FQNEAQ (reference sequence). The CDR3 sequence is CASSSQGAKSPLHF. The CDR3 coding sequence is TGTGCCAGCAGCTCGCAGGGGGCGAAGTCACCCCTCCACTTT.